A selection of T cell receptor beta chains follows, all from one sample in a study of T cell responses to AZD1222 COVID-19 vaccine. The assay was immunoSEQ multiplex PCR, and TCRdb's table has in-frame clones only and misses some. Here the sample spans about 84,000 clones, 75% to 90% being singletons. Sample: peripheral blood, taken 28 days after the second AZD1222 dose. These TCRs come from an adult who received the AZD1222 COVID-19 vaccine. CDR3s include the opening cysteine and the closing phenylalanine or tryptophan. The D gene is left open where the match is weak. Where a row states a size, it is once, few, many or the class of an expanded clone; other rows omit it.

d_call,v_call,j_call,clone_size,cdr3_aa,cdr3_nt
NA,TRBV28,TRBJ2-7,NA,CASRSVYEQYF,TGTGCCAGCAGGTCAGTCTACGAGCAGTACTTC
TRBD1,TRBV7-2,TRBJ1-1,NA,CASSPPGTGLNTEAFF,TGTGCCAGCAGCCCCCCCGGGACAGGGTTGAACACTGAAGCTTTCTTT
TRBD1,TRBV6-2/TRBV6-3,TRBJ1-5,NA,CASSPQGQFQPQHF,TGTGCCAGCAGCCCCCAGGGACAGTTTCAGCCCCAGCATTTT
NA,TRBV29-1,TRBJ1-2,NA,CSVELVSGSQNYGYTF,TGCAGCGTTGAATTAGTCTCAGGTAGCCAAAACTATGGCTACACCTTC
TRBD2,TRBV28,TRBJ2-7,NA,CASSSAGTSDDEQYF,TGTGCCAGCAGTTCCGCCGGGACTAGTGATGACGAGCAGTACTTC
NA,TRBV6-2/TRBV6-3,TRBJ2-7,NA,CASSAVNGGDEQYF,TGTGCCAGCAGTGCAGTTAACGGGGGCGACGAGCAGTACTTC
NA,TRBV3-1/TRBV3-2,TRBJ2-1,NA,CASSQDGGVAYNEQFF,TGTGCCAGCAGCCAAGACGGGGGAGTGGCCTACAATGAGCAGTTCTTC
TRBD1,TRBV6-2/TRBV6-3,TRBJ1-2,few,CASSPSDRAGGYTF,TGTGCCAGCAGCCCGTCGGACAGGGCGGGCGGCTACACCTTC
NA,TRBV11-3,TRBJ1-4,once,CASSLARGLNEKLFF,TGTGCCAGCAGCTTAGCCCGGGGACTAAATGAAAAACTGTTTTTT
NA,TRBV5-4,TRBJ2-5,NA,CASSLDLANQETQYF,TGTGCCAGCAGCTTGGATTTGGCGAACCAAGAGACCCAGTACTTC
NA,TRBV12-3/TRBV12-4,TRBJ1-5,NA,CASSLAGNQPQHF,TGTGCCAGCAGTTTGGCAGGCAATCAGCCCCAGCATTTT
NA,TRBV7-9,TRBJ2-5,NA,CASSLALSRQETQYF,TGTGCCAGCAGCTTAGCGCTAAGCAGACAAGAGACCCAGTACTTC
TRBD1,TRBV29-1,TRBJ2-2,NA,CSVGTGSTGELFF,TGCAGCGTTGGGACAGGTTCAACCGGGGAGCTGTTTTTT
NA,TRBV25-1,TRBJ1-6,NA,CASSGLGSPLHF,TGTGCCAGCAGTGGGCTGGGCTCACCCCTCCACTTT
TRBD2,TRBV24-1,TRBJ2-2,few,CATSDAGVAANTGELFF,TGTGCCACCAGTGATGCGGGAGTAGCGGCGAACACCGGGGAGCTGTTTTTT
NA,TRBV7-2,TRBJ1-5,once,CASSPRGNQPQHF,TGTGCCAGCAGCCCACGGGGCAATCAGCCCCAGCATTTT
NA,TRBV28,TRBJ1-2,NA,CASSASTRYGYTF,TGTGCCAGCAGTGCCTCCACCAGATATGGCTACACCTTC
TRBD1,TRBV10-2,TRBJ2-2,few,CASRRTGGNTGELFF,TGCGCCAGCAGAAGGACAGGGGGTAACACCGGGGAGCTGTTTTTT
TRBD2,TRBV2,TRBJ2-7,medium-sized,CASRTPGTSGRGLNEQYF,TGTGCCAGCAGGACCCCCGGGACTAGCGGCAGAGGGCTAAACGAGCAGTACTTC
TRBD2,TRBV27,TRBJ2-1,NA,CASSLSRPSGEQFF,TGTGCCAGCAGTTTATCGAGGCCTAGCGGTGAGCAGTTCTTC
TRBD1,TRBV7-6,TRBJ2-6,NA,CASSAGGAGANVLTF,TGTGCCAGCAGCGCAGGGGGCGCTGGGGCCAACGTCCTGACTTTC
TRBD2,TRBV4-1,TRBJ2-5,NA,CASSQLTSGRIQETQYF,TGCGCCAGCAGCCAACTAACTAGCGGGAGGATACAAGAGACCCAGTACTTC
TRBD2,TRBV5-6,TRBJ2-7,NA,CASSFSFGLAGYEQYF,TGTGCCAGCAGCTTTAGTTTCGGTCTAGCGGGCTACGAGCAGTACTTC
TRBD2,TRBV6-5,TRBJ2-5,NA,CASSLRGRAETQYF,TGTGCCAGCAGTCTCCGCGGGAGGGCGGAGACCCAGTACTTC
NA,TRBV19,TRBJ1-3,NA,CASSISRAGGSGNTIYF,TGTGCCAGTAGTATTTCCCGTGCTGGGGGCTCTGGAAACACCATATATTTT
TRBD1,TRBV4-2,TRBJ1-4,NA,CASSQAPPGGKEKLFF,TGTGCCAGCAGCCAAGCCCCACCAGGGGGCAAGGAAAAACTGTTTTTT